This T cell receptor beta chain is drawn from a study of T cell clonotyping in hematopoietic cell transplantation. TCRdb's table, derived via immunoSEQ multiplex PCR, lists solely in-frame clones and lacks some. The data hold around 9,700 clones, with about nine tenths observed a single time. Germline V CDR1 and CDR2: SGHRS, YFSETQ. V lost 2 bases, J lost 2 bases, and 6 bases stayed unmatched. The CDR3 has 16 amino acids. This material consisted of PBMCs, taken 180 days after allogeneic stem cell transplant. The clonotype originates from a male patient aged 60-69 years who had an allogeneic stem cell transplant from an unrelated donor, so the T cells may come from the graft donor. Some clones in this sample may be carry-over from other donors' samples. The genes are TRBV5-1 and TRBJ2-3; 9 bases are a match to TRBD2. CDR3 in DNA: TGCGCCAGCAGCTTAAGACTAGCGGAGGTCACAGATACGCAGTATTTT. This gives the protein CASSLRLAEVTDTQYF.